This passage covers 22 T cell receptor beta chains from one sample sequenced in a study of cytomegalovirus exposure and HLA in healthy donors. The PCR was carried out with 60 Vbeta primers and 13 Jbeta primers. Profiled with immunoSEQ multiplex PCR; TCRdb holds only in-frame clones, not every one. The data hold about 170,000 clones, with 62% observed a single time. The sample comprised PBMCs. The receptors originated from a man aged 35-49 years in good health and CMV-seronegative.

Worth noting for this clone: The junction shows a germline mismatch at one end, possibly a read error. This chain connects TRBV7-9 to TRBJ2-1; 7 bases agree with TRBD2. This CDR3 comprises 15 residues. Germline V lookup: CDR1 SEHNR, CDR2 FQNEAQ (reference sequence). CDR3 coding DNA: TGCGCCAGCAGCCAAAGGGGCGGGAGCGGAGGTGAGCAGTTCTTC. Translated, it gives CASSQRGGSGGEQFF.

This clone was seen just once. This chain links TRBV5-1 with TRBJ2-5; perhaps TRBD1 as D (6 bases). V lost 4 bases to trimming and J lost 5 bases, with 21 bases between them. CDR3 length: 16 amino acids. Per germline, CDR1 SGHRS and CDR2 YFSETQ. DNA for the CDR3: TGCGCCAGCAGCCTGGAGGTGACAGGCCAAGGGGAGACCCAGTACTTC. Translated, it gives CASSLEVTGQGETQYF.

The chain carries TRBV5-6 and TRBJ1-5; 7 nucleotides align to TRBD1. Trimming at V came to 6 bases and at J to 1 base, leaving 13 bases not matched to a gene. The CDR3 covers 17 residues. CDR1 and CDR2 from the germline V gene are SGHDT and YYEEEE. In nucleotides, the CDR3 is TGTGCCAGCACTTCCCAGGGACAGTTCCAGAGCAATCAGCCCCAGCATTTT. Amino acids: CASTSQGQFQSNQPQHF.

This clone was seen a few times. DNA for the CDR3: TGTGCCAGCAGCTGGACAGGGCTGGCGATCACTGAAGCTTTCTTT. It specifies CASSWTGLAITEAFF. The V call is TRBV5-5, the J call TRBJ1-1; 8 nucleotides agree with TRBD1. The CDR3 is 15 residues long. The trim removed 3 bases at V and 4 bases at J, leaving 8 bases unmatched. CDR1 is SGHKS, CDR2 YYEKEE, per germline (reference sequence). Filled out from reference TRBV5-5 and TRBJ1-1, the complete variable domain reads DAGVTQSPTHLIKTRGQQVTLRCSPISGHKSVSWYQQVLGQGPQFIFQYYEKEERGRGNFPDRFSARQFPNYSSELNVNALLLGDSALYLCASSWTGLAITEAFFGQGTRLTVV.

The chain is built from TRBV18 and TRBJ2-1; D ambiguous. The germline gives CDR1 KGHSH, CDR2 LQKENI. Deletions cut 3 bases from V and 0 bases from J, with 12 bases between. This CDR3 has 16 amino acids. The CDR3 DNA follows: TGTGCCAGCTCACCCCCTCTGAGGAGCTCCTACAATGAGCAGTTCTTC. Translation: CASSPPLRSSYNEQFF.

This clone occurred once. The V gene is TRBV5-6, the J gene TRBJ1-6, with 8 positions matching TRBD1. The trim removed 4 bases at V and 8 bases at J, leaving 5 bases unmatched. This CDR3 is built from 14 residues. CDR1 is SGHDT, CDR2 YYEEEE, per germline. This CDR3 reads CASSRDRSDSPLHF. Written as DNA, the CDR3 is TGTGCCAGCAGCCGGGACAGGTCGGATTCACCCCTCCACTTT.

The chain employs TRBV5-4 and TRBJ2-7; the match to TRBD2 covers 7 bases. CDR1 and CDR2 (germline): SGHNT, YYREEE (reference sequence). V lost 3 bases, J lost 5 bases, and 11 bases stayed unmatched. The CDR3 has 15 residues. CDR3 sequence: CASSSELALPHEQYF. As DNA, the CDR3 is TGTGCCAGCAGCTCTGAACTAGCGCTGCCCCACGAGCAGTACTTC.

This clone was observed a handful of times. The chain links TRBV18 to TRBJ1-4; D is ambiguous. The CDR3 length is 13 residues. CDR1 and CDR2 from the germline V gene are KGHSH and LQKENI. V gave up 6 bases and J gave up 0 bases, with 5 bases separating them. CDR3 sequence (DNA): TGTGCCAGCTCGGCTTCAACTAATGAAAAACTGTTTTTT. Protein product: CASSASTNEKLFF.

In this sample, this clone turned up a few times. The V gene is TRBV2, the J gene TRBJ1-1; D possibly corresponds to TRBD1 (6 bases). CDR1 and CDR2 (germline): SNHLY, FYNNEI. The CDR3 extends over 15 amino acids. Trimming shortened V by 4 bases and J by 1 base, and 13 bases separated the two germline ends. For the CDR3, the DNA is TGTGCCAGCAGTGTATCTAGGACAGAGAACACTGAAGCTTTCTTT. Protein sequence: CASSVSRTENTEAFF.

The chain uses TRBV11-3 and TRBJ2-2, with TRBD1 identical over 7 bases. J gave up 3 bases and V 8 bases, and 9 bases lay outside the gene matches. The germline V gene has CDR1 SGHNT and CDR2 YENEEA. This CDR3 has 15 amino acids. The CDR3 nucleotides are TGTGCCAGCGGTCCGACAGGGCTGGACACCGGGGAGCTGTTTTTT. This sequence encodes CASGPTGLDTGELFF.

The chain employs TRBV7-9 and TRBJ2-1; maybe TRBD1 (5 bases). V lost 1 base and J 1 base, leaving 11 bases between the germline ends. The germline V gene encodes CDR1 SEHNR and CDR2 FQNEAQ (reference sequence). This CDR3 region has 16 residues. The CDR3: CASSLVEAGSYNEQFF. CDR3 sequence (DNA): TGTGCCAGCAGCTTAGTTGAGGCAGGGTCCTACAATGAGCAGTTCTTC.

In its sample, this clone was seen a few times. This chain uses TRBV7-3 with TRBJ1-1; 8 nucleotides agree with TRBD1. V lost 5 bases to trimming and J lost 6 bases; unmatched junction nucleotides: 11. CDR3 length: 15 residues. Germline loops: CDR1 SGHTA, CDR2 FQGTGA. In nucleotides, the CDR3 is TGTGCCAGCAGCCCACAGACAGGGGCCCCCTCTGAAGCTTTCTTT. This codes for CASSPQTGAPSEAFF.

The chain combines TRBV21-1 with TRBJ2-7; the table assigns TRBD1, which was not confirmed against the DNA. TRBV21-1 represents a pseudogene. The CDR3 length is 16 residues. As DNA, the CDR3 is TGTGCCAGCAGCAAAGGGGTGTGGGACAGAGCCTACGAGCAGTACTTC. Protein product: CASSKGVWDRAYEQYF.

This clone came up a few times. The chain joins TRBV19 to TRBJ2-2; 12 bases are a match to TRBD1. Trimming cost V 6 bases and J 6 bases; bases outside gene matches: 11. The germline gives CDR1 LNHDA, CDR2 SQIVND (reference sequence). The CDR3 spans 17 residues. The CDR3 bases are TGTGCCAGTAGCACATCCCGGGACAGGGGGCTACCCGGGGAGCTGTTTTTT. It yields the protein CASSTSRDRGLPGELFF.

This clone occurred once. This chain uses TRBV5-1 with TRBJ2-3; weak D call: TRBD1 (5 bases). The CDR3 runs to 14 residues. The germline CDR1 and CDR2 sequences are SGHRS and YFSETQ. V was clipped by 4 bases and J by 2 bases, with 11 bases between them. The CDR3 reads CASSPDSTTDTQYF. In DNA form, the CDR3 reads TGCGCCAGCAGCCCCGACAGCACCACAGATACGCAGTATTTT.

This chain joins TRBV7-8 and TRBJ1-1; 7 bases map to TRBD1. The V gene's germline CDR1 is SGHVS and CDR2 FQNEAQ. The CDR3 consists of 14 residues. Trimming at V came to 5 bases and at J to 1 base, leaving 4 bases not matched to a gene. The CDR3 protein is CASSPRQGNTEAFF. As DNA, the CDR3 is TGTGCCAGCAGCCCCAGACAGGGGAACACTGAAGCTTTCTTT.

The chain uses TRBV5-1 and TRBJ2-2; possible D gene TRBD2, 5 bases. CDR3 length: 16 amino acids. Germline V gives CDR1 SGHRS, CDR2 YFSETQ. Trimming removed 4 bases at V and 0 bases at J, with 13 bases between. CDR3 protein: CASSGTRGANTGELFF. DNA of the CDR3: TGCGCCAGCAGCGGAACTCGGGGAGCGAACACCGGGGAGCTGTTTTTT.

V is TRBV7-2 and J is TRBJ2-2; 7 bases are a match to TRBD2. Germline V gene sequence: CDR1 SGHTA, CDR2 FQGNSA. CDR3 length: 16 amino acids. Germline trimming cut 1 base from V and 1 base from J; bases unmatched to any gene: 3. The CDR3, as DNA: TGTGCCAGCAGCTTAGTCGCTAGCGGGAACACCGGGGAGCTGTTTTTT. Its translation: CASSLVASGNTGELFF.

This rearrangement joins TRBV5-4 to TRBJ2-5; TRBD2 matches 14 bases. This CDR3 is built from 14 residues. Germline loops: CDR1 SGHNT, CDR2 YYREEE (reference sequence). V was clipped by 7 bases and J by 2 bases; unmatched bases: 1. The CDR3 loop is CASGLAGGQETQYF. Written as DNA, the CDR3 is TGTGCCAGCGGACTAGCGGGGGGACAAGAGACCCAGTACTTC.

This clone has more than one count but fewer than ten. The rearrangement links TRBV12-5 to TRBJ1-5; no clear D gene. The V end lost 0 bases, the J end lost 6 bases, and 12 bases lay between the germline ends. The length of the CDR3 is 15 residues. Germline V lookup: CDR1 LGHNT, CDR2 FRNRAP. CDR3 in amino acids: CASGLVASEGQPQHF. CDR3 sequence (DNA): TGTGCTAGTGGTTTGGTAGCGAGCGAGGGTCAGCCCCAGCATTTT.

The rearrangement joins TRBV15 to TRBJ2-3; no firm D call. Germline loops: CDR1 LNHNV, CDR2 YYDKDF (reference sequence). The CDR3 runs 15 residues. Trimming took 5 bases from V and 0 from J, leaving 12 bases between them. This chain's CDR3 is CATSFRLLSTDTQYF. The CDR3 DNA follows: TGTGCCACCAGCTTCCGTCTCCTGAGCACAGATACGCAGTATTTT.

The rearrangement joins TRBV4-2 to TRBJ2-1, with TRBD1 matching 7 bases. The V gene end was trimmed by 4 bases and the J gene end by 1 base; junction bases not matched to a gene: 1. The CDR3 is made up of 14 amino acids. Per the germline V gene, CDR1 is LGHNA and CDR2 is YNFKEQ. The CDR3 DNA is TGTGCCAGCAGCCTGACAGGGTCCTACAATGAGCAGTTCTTC. It specifies CASSLTGSYNEQFF.